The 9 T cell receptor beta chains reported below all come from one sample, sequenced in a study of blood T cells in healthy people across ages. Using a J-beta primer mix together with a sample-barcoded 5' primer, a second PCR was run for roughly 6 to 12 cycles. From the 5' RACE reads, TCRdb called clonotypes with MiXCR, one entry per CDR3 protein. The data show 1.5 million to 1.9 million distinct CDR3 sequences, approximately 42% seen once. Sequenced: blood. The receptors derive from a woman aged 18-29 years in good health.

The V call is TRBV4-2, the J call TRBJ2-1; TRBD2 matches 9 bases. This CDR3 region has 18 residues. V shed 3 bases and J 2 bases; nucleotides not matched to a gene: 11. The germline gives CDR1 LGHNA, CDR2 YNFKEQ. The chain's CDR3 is CASSQRLAGRGAYNEQFF. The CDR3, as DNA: TGTGCCAGCAGCCAGCGGCTAGCGGGAAGAGGCGCCTACAATGAGCAGTTCTTC.

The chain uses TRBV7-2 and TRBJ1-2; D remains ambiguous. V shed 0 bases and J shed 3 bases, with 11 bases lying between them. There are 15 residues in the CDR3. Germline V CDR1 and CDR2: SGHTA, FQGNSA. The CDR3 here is CASSLADWADYGYTF. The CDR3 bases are TGTGCCAGCAGCTTAGCGGATTGGGCGGACTATGGCTACACCTTC.

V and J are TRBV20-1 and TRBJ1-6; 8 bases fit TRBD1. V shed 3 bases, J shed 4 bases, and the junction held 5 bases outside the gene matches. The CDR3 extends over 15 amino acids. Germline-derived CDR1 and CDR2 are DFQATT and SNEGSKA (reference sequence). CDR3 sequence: CSASGTGPYNSPLHF. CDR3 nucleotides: TGCAGTGCTAGTGGGACAGGCCCGTATAATTCACCCCTCCACTTT.

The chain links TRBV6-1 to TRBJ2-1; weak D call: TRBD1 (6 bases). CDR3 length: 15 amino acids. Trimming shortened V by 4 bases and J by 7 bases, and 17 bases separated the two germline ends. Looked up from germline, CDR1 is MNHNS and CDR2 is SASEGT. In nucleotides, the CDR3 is TGTGCCAGCAGTGTTAGCCAGGGGTTTTCGAATGAGCAGTTCTTC. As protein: CASSVSQGFSNEQFF.

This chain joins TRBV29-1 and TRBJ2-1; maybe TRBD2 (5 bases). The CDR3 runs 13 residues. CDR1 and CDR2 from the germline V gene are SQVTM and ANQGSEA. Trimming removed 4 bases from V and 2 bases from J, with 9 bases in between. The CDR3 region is CSVGRGPYNEQFF. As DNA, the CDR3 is TGCAGCGTTGGGCGCGGGCCCTACAATGAGCAGTTCTTC.

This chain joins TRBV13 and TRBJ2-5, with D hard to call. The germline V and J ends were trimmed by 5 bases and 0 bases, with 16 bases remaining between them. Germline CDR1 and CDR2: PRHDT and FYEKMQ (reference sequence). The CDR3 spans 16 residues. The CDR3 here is CASSQTRYSYQETQYF. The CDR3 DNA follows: TGTGCCAGCAGCCAAACCAGATATTCGTACCAAGAGACCCAGTACTTC.

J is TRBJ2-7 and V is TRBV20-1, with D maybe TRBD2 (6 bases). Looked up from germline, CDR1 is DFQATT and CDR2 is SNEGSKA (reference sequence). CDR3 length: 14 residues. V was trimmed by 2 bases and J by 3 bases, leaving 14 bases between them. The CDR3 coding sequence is TGCAGTGCTAGACCTCGACTAGGGTACTACGAGCAGTACTTC. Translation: CSARPRLGYYEQYF.

CDR3 DNA: TGCAGTGCTAGTACAGGGGCGGATAGTAATGAAAAACTGTTTTTT. Translated, it gives CSASTGADSNEKLFF. This chain connects TRBV20-1 to TRBJ1-4; 7 bases fit TRBD1. Germline V CDR1 and CDR2: DFQATT, SNEGSKA (reference sequence). The trim removed 3 bases at V and 4 bases at J, leaving 8 bases unmatched. This CDR3 has 15 residues.

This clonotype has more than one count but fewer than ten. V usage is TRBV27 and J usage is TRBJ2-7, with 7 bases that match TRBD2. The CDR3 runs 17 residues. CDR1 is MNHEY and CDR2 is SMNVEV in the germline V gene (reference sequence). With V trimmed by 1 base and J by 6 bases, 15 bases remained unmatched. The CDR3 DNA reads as TGTGCCAGCAGTTTATTGTCTAGCGGATCCGCCCTCCCCGAGCAGTACTTC. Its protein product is CASSLLSSGSALPEQYF.